This is a list of T cell receptor beta chains from one sample in a study of OX40 agonist ivuxolimab in advanced cancers. Assay: immunoSEQ multiplex PCR; the TCRdb copy retains only in-frame clones and omits some. Of more than 55,000 clones listed, around 90% were seen once; the top ten hold approximately 4.7%. The source was CD4+ or CD8+ T cells sorted from blood, collected in a trial of the OX40 agonist ivuxolimab. These receptors came from an adult with an advanced solid tumor such as melanoma, head and neck, liver or kidney cancer. CDR3s include the opening cysteine and the closing phenylalanine or tryptophan. D genes are given only for firm matches. Rows give clone size only sometimes, using once, few, many, or a class for an expanded clone.

J gene,V gene,CDR3 length,clone size,D gene,CDR3 DNA,CDR3 protein
TRBJ1-2,TRBV7-2,14,-,TRBD1,TGTGCCAGCAGCCCGGGGACAGGGATCTATGGCTACACCTTC,CASSPGTGIYGYTF
TRBJ2-6,TRBV18,19,-,-,TGTGCCAGCTCACCATTTTCGGGGGCAAAACACTCTGGGGCCAACGTCCTGACTTTC,CASSPFSGAKHSGANVLTF
TRBJ1-2,TRBV28,16,-,TRBD1,TGTGCCAGCAGTTTACCACAGGGGCCGTTTAGGGTTGGCTACACCTTC,CASSLPQGPFRVGYTF
TRBJ2-3,TRBV15,15,-,-,TGTGCCACGAAAGAACGGGTGACTAGCACAGATACGCAGTATTTT,CATKERVTSTDTQYF
TRBJ2-1,TRBV5-1,17,once,TRBD1,TGCGCCAGCAGCGTGCTTTCCTCCGGGACAGGACACAATGAGCAGTTCTTC,CASSVLSSGTGHNEQFF
TRBJ2-2,TRBV6-5,12,-,-,TGTGCCACTCAATTGAACACCGGGGAGCTGTTTTTT,CATQLNTGELFF
TRBJ1-3,TRBV5-1,15,-,TRBD1,TGCGCCAGCAGCCCCCAGGGGGTGACTGGAAACACCATATATTTT,CASSPQGVTGNTIYF
TRBJ2-2,TRBV5-6,15,once,TRBD1,TGTGCCAGCAGCGTCCCAGGGGGTACCACCGGGGAGCTGTTTTTT,CASSVPGGTTGELFF
TRBJ1-6,TRBV6-5,14,-,-,TGTGCCAGCAGGCGTCTTAGCTATAATTCACCCCTCCACTTT,CASRRLSYNSPLHF
TRBJ2-3,TRBV7-2,17,-,TRBD2,TGTGCCAGCAGTCAAGCGGGAGGAATCCTTAGCACAGATACGCAGTATTTT,CASSQAGGILSTDTQYF
TRBJ1-1,TRBV6-5,14,-,TRBD1,TGTGCCAGCGTACGGGACAGGATGAACACTGAAGCTTTCTTT,CASVRDRMNTEAFF
TRBJ1-4,TRBV7-9,14,-,-,TGTGCCAGCAGCTCCCGACACGGGGCAAAAAAACTGTTTTTT,CASSSRHGAKKLFF
TRBJ1-1,TRBV5-1,16,-,TRBD1,TGCGCCAGCAGCTTGCAGGGGGGGTCTATGAACACTGAAGCTTTCTTT,CASSLQGGSMNTEAFF
TRBJ1-1,TRBV2,14,-,TRBD1,TGTGCCAGCAGTCTGGGACAGCTGAACACTGAAGCTTTCTTT,CASSLGQLNTEAFF
TRBJ2-1,TRBV30,15,-,TRBD2,TGTGCCTGGAGTGTAGGACTAGCGGGAGCCTATGAGCAGTTCTTC,CAWSVGLAGAYEQFF
TRBJ1-2,TRBV28,17,-,-,TGTGCCAGCAGTTTAATTATGGGTTCTGGTAGTAACTATGGCTACACCTTC,CASSLIMGSGSNYGYTF
TRBJ1-4,TRBV27,12,-,-,TGTGCCAGCACTACCCCAGGTGAAAAACTGTTTTTT,CASTTPGEKLFF
TRBJ1-1,TRBV5-1,16,-,TRBD1,TGCGCCAGCAGCTCGGGACAGGCTTTTTCGAACACTGAAGCTTTCTTT,CASSSGQAFSNTEAFF
TRBJ2-4,TRBV18,17,once,-,TGTGCCAGCTCACCCGGAGACCTTTGGCTGGCCAAAAACATTCAGTACTTC,CASSPGDLWLAKNIQYF
TRBJ1-4,TRBV2,16,-,TRBD1,TGTGCCAGCACCGGGACAGGGGGATCGACGAGAGAAAAACTGTTTTTT,CASTGTGGSTREKLFF
TRBJ1-6,TRBV6-5,14,once,-,TGTGCCAGCAGTGCGATCCAGTCCAATTCACCCCTCCACTTT,CASSAIQSNSPLHF
TRBJ2-5,TRBV4-3,15,-,-,TGCGCCAGCAGCCAAGGGCTAGCTTATTCGGAGACCCAGTACTTC,CASSQGLAYSETQYF
TRBJ1-1,TRBV5-5,16,-,-,TGTGCCAGCAGCTTGGCTGGCAGGGTGGAGTCGTACCCAGCTTTCTTT,CASSLAGRVESYPAFF
TRBJ1-5,TRBV27,14,-,TRBD1,TGTGCCAGCAGTTTATCAGGGGGCGCGCAGCCCCAGCATTTT,CASSLSGGAQPQHF
TRBJ2-7,TRBV18,14,-,TRBD1,TGTGCCAGCTCACCGGGACAGGAGACCTACGAGCAGTACTTC,CASSPGQETYEQYF
TRBJ2-5,TRBV9,14,-,-,TGTGCCAGCAGTGACCCGGGATCTTGGGAGACCCAGTACTTC,CASSDPGSWETQYF
TRBJ1-1,TRBV14,14,medium-sized,-,TGTGCCAGCAGCCCAGGACAGTTCAACACTGAAGCTTTCTTT,CASSPGQFNTEAFF
TRBJ2-3,TRBV29-1,10,-,-,TGCAGCGTTGGGACTGATACGCAGTATTTT,CSVGTDTQYF
TRBJ2-7,TRBV7-2,15,-,-,TGTGCCAGCAGAGGCGGGACAGCCGCTTCCTACGAGCAGTACTTC,CASRGGTAASYEQYF
TRBJ2-1,TRBV11-2,15,-,TRBD2,TGTGCCAGCAGCTTCATCCTAGCGGGGGACAATGAGCAGTTCTTC,CASSFILAGDNEQFF
TRBJ2-4,TRBV5-1,15,-,-,TGCGCCAGCAGCTTTGTAGGTCAGGGGTCAAACATTCAGTACTTC,CASSFVGQGSNIQYF
TRBJ2-5,TRBV6-5,15,once,TRBD2,TGTGCCAGCAGTTTAGAGGCTAGCGGGTCGGAGACCCAGTACTTC,CASSLEASGSETQYF
TRBJ2-3,TRBV9,15,-,-,TGTGCCAGCAGCGTAGTGGGCGAGGGCACAGATACGCAGTATTTT,CASSVVGEGTDTQYF
TRBJ1-5,TRBV18,16,-,-,TGTGCCAGCTCACCACGGGCCGCTAATAGCAATCAGCCCCAGCATTTT,CASSPRAANSNQPQHF
TRBJ2-3,TRBV7-2,12,-,TRBD1,TGTGCCAGCAGCATCGGACAGGGTACGCAGTATTTT,CASSIGQGTQYF
TRBJ1-2,TRBV7-2,14,-,-,TGTGCCAGCAGCCCTTTGGGCGGGCCCTATGGCTACACCTTC,CASSPLGGPYGYTF
TRBJ1-4,TRBV25-1,12,-,-,TGTGCCAGCAGTGAATTGGGTGAAAAACTGTTTTTT,CASSELGEKLFF
TRBJ1-2,TRBV6-1,15,-,TRBD1,TGTGCCAGCAGTGATGGGGGACAGGGATTCTATGGCTACACCTTC,CASSDGGQGFYGYTF
TRBJ1-1,TRBV6-1,13,-,TRBD1,TGTGCCAGCAGAAGACAGGGGACCCCTGAAGCTTTCTTT,CASRRQGTPEAFF
TRBJ2-7,TRBV15,15,-,-,TGTGCCACCAGCAGAGAGGGGACTTCTTCCTACGAGCAGTACTTC,CATSREGTSSYEQYF
TRBJ2-7,TRBV6-5,13,-,-,TGTGCCAGCAGTTACGGCGGCCCCGTCGAGCAGTACTTC,CASSYGGPVEQYF
TRBJ2-1,TRBV4-3,17,-,TRBD2,TGCGCCAGCAGCCAGGATGGAGCGGGAGCTGTTTTGAATGAGCAGTTCTTC,CASSQDGAGAVLNEQFF
TRBJ2-5,TRBV10-3,12,-,-,TGTGCCATCAGTGAACCTAAAGAGACCCAGTACTTC,CAISEPKETQYF
TRBJ2-7,TRBV14,17,-,TRBD1,TGTGCCAGCAGCCAGACATATACAGGGGGAAGCTCCTACGAGCAGTACTTC,CASSQTYTGGSSYEQYF
TRBJ2-4,TRBV7-8,16,-,TRBD1,TGTGCCAGCAGCTACCGGGACAGGGGGCTGAAAAACATTCAGTACTTC,CASSYRDRGLKNIQYF
TRBJ1-5,TRBV28,15,once,-,TGTGCCAGCAGGACAGAACCTTATAGCAATCAGCCCCAGCATTTT,CASRTEPYSNQPQHF
TRBJ1-4,TRBV7-3,15,-,TRBD1,TGTGCCAGCAGCTCCACAGGGGCAACTAATGAAAAACTGTTTTTT,CASSSTGATNEKLFF
TRBJ2-7,TRBV18,14,-,TRBD1,TGTGCCAGCCAGCCGGGACAGGGGGGCTACGAGCAGTACTTC,CASQPGQGGYEQYF
TRBJ2-7,TRBV6-1,15,-,-,TGTGCCAGCACTTCAGGGGTGACGGGCTCCTACGAGCAGTACTTC,CASTSGVTGSYEQYF
TRBJ2-7,TRBV6-1,11,-,-,TGTGCCAGCAGTGAACCCTACGAGCAGTACTTC,CASSEPYEQYF
TRBJ2-5,TRBV7-2,15,-,-,TGTGCCAGCAGCTTAATTCCCCAAAGTGGAGAGACCCAGTACTTC,CASSLIPQSGETQYF